This note documents a single T cell receptor (beta chain) sequence. Antigen specificity is unknown. The CDR3 has 18 residues. The germline V gene has CDR1 SGHNT and CDR2 YENEEA. The V segment lost 0 bases and the J segment 3 bases; nucleotides outside the gene matches: 11. This sample is part of a study of T cell responses to AZD1222 COVID-19 vaccine. Points from the study as a whole: Reportedly, nearly half of unique spike TCRs recognized epitopes outside B.1.351/B.1.1.7 mutations.

Data came from immunoSEQ multiplex PCR; TCRdb stores just in-frame clones and leaves some out. The table includes about 180,000 clones, approximately 86% detected once. The V call is TRBV11-3, the J call TRBJ2-5, with 9 bases lining up with TRBD2. The source material was peripheral blood, sampled on day 0 of AZD1222 vaccination. The TCR was taken from an adult in good health. Here the CDR3 DNA reads TGTGCCAGCAGCTTAGATCCCCCCCGGGTAGCGGGGGAAGAGACCCAGTACTTC. Translating it yields CASSLDPPRVAGEETQYF.